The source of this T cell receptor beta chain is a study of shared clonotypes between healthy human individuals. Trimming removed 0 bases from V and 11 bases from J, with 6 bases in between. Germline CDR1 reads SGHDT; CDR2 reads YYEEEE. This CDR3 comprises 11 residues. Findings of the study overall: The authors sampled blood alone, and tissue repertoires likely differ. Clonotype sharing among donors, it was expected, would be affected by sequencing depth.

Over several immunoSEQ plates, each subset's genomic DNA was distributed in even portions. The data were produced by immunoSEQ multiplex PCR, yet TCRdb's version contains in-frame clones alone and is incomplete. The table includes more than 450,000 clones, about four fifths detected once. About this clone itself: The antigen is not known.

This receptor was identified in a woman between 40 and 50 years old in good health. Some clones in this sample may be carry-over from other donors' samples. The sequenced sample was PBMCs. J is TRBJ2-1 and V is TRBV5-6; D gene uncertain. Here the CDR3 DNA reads TGTGCCAGCAGCTTGGCCCAAAAGCAGTTCTTC. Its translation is CASSLAQKQFF.